These 23 T cell receptor beta chains came from one sample sequenced in a study of siplizumab effects on memory and regulatory T cells. The protocol was immunoSEQ multiplex PCR, while the TCRdb copy is restricted to in-frame clones and leaves out a portion. The table includes some 100,000 clones, around 97% detected once. Sequenced input: naive CD4+ T cells sorted from blood. The receptors originated from a human donor in good health.

V and J are TRBV19 and TRBJ1-1; 7 nucleotides agree with TRBD1. The junction had 7 bases not matched to a gene; V was cut back by 4 bases and J by 2 bases. Germline V CDR1 and CDR2: LNHDA, SQIVND (reference sequence). The CDR3 totals 15 residues. The CDR3 loop is CASSTSGTVNTEAFF. Written as DNA, the CDR3 is TGTGCCAGTAGTACATCCGGGACAGTTAACACTGAAGCTTTCTTT.

As to this clone: The junction shows a germline mismatch at one end, possibly a read error. This rearrangement joins TRBV6-6 to TRBJ1-3; no clear D gene. Germline V CDR1 and CDR2: MNHNY, SVGAGI (reference sequence). There are 14 residues in the CDR3. CDR3 sequence: CVSARPGSGNTIYF. CDR3 in DNA: TGTGTCAGCGCCAGGCCCGGGAGTGGAAACACCATATATTTT.

The chain joins TRBV18 to TRBJ1-6; 7 positions match TRBD1. Trimming cost V 3 bases and J 5 bases; bases outside gene matches: 4. Germline V gene lookup returns CDR1 KGHSH and CDR2 LQKENI. This CDR3 has 15 residues. The CDR3 protein is CASSPRDSDNSPLHF. CDR3 bases: TGTGCCAGCTCACCCCGGGACAGTGATAATTCACCCCTCCACTTT. Using reference TRBV18 and TRBJ1-6 for the parts outside the CDR3, the full variable domain is NAGVMQNPRHLVRRRGQEARLRCSPMKGHSHVYWYRQLPEEGLKFMVYLQKENIIDESGMPKERFSAEFPKEGPSILRIQQVVRGDSAAYFCASSPRDSDNSPLHFGNGTRLTVT.

V usage is TRBV7-2 and J usage is TRBJ2-2; a weak D match, TRBD2 (5 bases). Trimming left V 2 bases short and J 7 bases short, with 14 bases between. CDR3 length equals 15 residues. Germline CDR1 and CDR2: SGHTA and FQGNSA. CDR3 nucleotide sequence: TGTGCCAGCAGCTTAATTAGCAACGAGGGCGGGGAGCTGTTTTTT. This codes for CASSLISNEGGELFF.

This chain connects TRBV4-2 to TRBJ2-3, with no clear D. V dropped 1 base and J dropped 0 bases, with 11 bases sitting between them. Germline V gene lookup returns CDR1 LGHNA and CDR2 YNFKEQ. This CDR3 is 16 amino acids long. In DNA form, the CDR3 reads TGTGCCAGCAGCCAAGGTTGGAGACAAAGCACAGATACGCAGTATTTT. Translation: CASSQGWRQSTDTQYF.

CDR3 coding DNA: TGTGCCAGCACCTTAGCGGCGCATACCGGGGAGCTGTTTTTT. Amino acid sequence: CASTLAAHTGELFF. This chain joins TRBV5-4 and TRBJ2-2; maybe TRBD2 (6 bases). This CDR3 region has 14 residues. Germline CDR1 is SGHNT and CDR2 is YYREEE (reference sequence). V was pared by 6 bases and J by 5 bases, with 14 bases between. Full variable domain (remainder filled in from reference TRBV5-4 and TRBJ2-2): ETGVTQSPTHLIKTRGQQVTLRCSSQSGHNTVSWYQQALGQGPQFIFQYYREEENGRGNFPPRFSGLQFPNYSSELNVNALELDDSALYLCASTLAAHTGELFFGEGSRLTVL.

In its sample, this clone was seen once. This chain joins TRBV6-5 and TRBJ1-2, with D possibly matching TRBD1 (5 bases). Trimming stripped 11 bases from V and 4 bases from J, with 20 bases between. The CDR3 length is 14 residues. Germline V lookup: CDR1 MNHEY, CDR2 SVGAGI. The CDR3 nucleotides are TGTGCCGGCGGTCAGGGAGGCGGGTCCTATGGCTACACCTTC. It encodes CAGGQGGGSYGYTF.

J is TRBJ1-4 and V is TRBV6-5, with 7 positions matching TRBD1. Looked up from germline, CDR1 is MNHEY and CDR2 is SVGAGI. Losses at the gene ends were 6 bases for V and 5 bases for J; bases not matched to a gene: 6. CDR3 size: 14 residues. CDR3 in amino acids: CASRGGGDNEKLFF. CDR3 DNA: TGTGCCAGCAGAGGAGGGGGCGACAATGAAAAACTGTTTTTT.

The gene calls are TRBV5-4 and TRBJ2-3, with TRBD2 matching over 8 bases. This CDR3 spans 14 amino acids. V shed 5 bases and J 2 bases; nucleotides not matched to a gene: 4. Germline CDR1 reads SGHNT; CDR2 reads YYREEE (reference sequence). DNA of the CDR3: TGTGCCAGCAGACGGGGGGGGGTCACAGATACGCAGTATTTT. It encodes CASRRGGVTDTQYF.

Here the CDR3 DNA reads TGCGCCAGCAGCTTGGAGGGACAGGCCCTTAATGAAAAACTGTTTTTT. It codes for CASSLEGQALNEKLFF. The V and J genes are TRBV5-1 and TRBJ1-4; 8 bases fit TRBD1. Germline V gives CDR1 SGHRS, CDR2 YFSETQ. Losses at the gene ends were 0 bases for V and 4 bases for J; bases not matched to a gene: 5. The CDR3 totals 16 residues.

The gene calls are TRBV5-1 and TRBJ1-2; the D is unclear. This CDR3 has 15 amino acids. Germline V gene lookup returns CDR1 SGHRS and CDR2 YFSETQ. V was clipped by 1 base and J by 0 bases, with 10 bases between them. CDR3 coding DNA: TGCGCCAGCAGCTTGTATTCCGCACCTAACTATGGCTACACCTTC. Amino acids: CASSLYSAPNYGYTF. Using reference TRBV5-1 and TRBJ1-2 for the parts outside the CDR3, the full variable domain is KAGVTQTPRYLIKTRGQQVTLSCSPISGHRSVSWYQQTPGQGLQFLFEYFSETQRNKGNFPGRFSGRQFSNSRSEMNVSTLELGDSALYLCASSLYSAPNYGYTFGSGTRLTVV.

This clone was seen a handful of times. V gene TRBV12-5 combines with J gene TRBJ1-1; the D is unclear. Germline CDR1 reads LGHNT; CDR2 reads FRNRAP. This CDR3 has 13 residues. With 1 base removed from V and 4 bases from J, the gap between germline ends came to 7 bases. In nucleotides, the CDR3 is TGTGCTAGTGGTTTGGGGGATGGCACTGAAGCTTTCTTT. Translating gives CASGLGDGTEAFF.

The chain carries TRBV2 and TRBJ1-2; D unresolved. V lost 6 bases, J lost 2 bases, and 7 bases lay in between. Germline CDR1 SNHLY, CDR2 FYNNEI. This CDR3 is built from 12 residues. The CDR3: CASSQINYGYTF. CDR3 in DNA: TGTGCCAGCAGCCAGATAAACTATGGCTACACCTTC.

The genes are TRBV5-1 and TRBJ1-3; the match to TRBD1 covers 11 bases. The germline V gene encodes CDR1 SGHRS and CDR2 YFSETQ. V lost 3 bases and J lost 8; bases outside the gene matches: 4. CDR3 size: 14 residues. CDR3 bases: TGCGCCAGCAGCTATGGACAGGGGGCATACACCATATATTTT. Protein product: CASSYGQGAYTIYF.

V gene TRBV12-5 combines with J gene TRBJ1-2, with TRBD1 matching 9 bases. V was clipped by 6 bases and J by 4 bases; unmatched bases: 6. The CDR3 consists of 14 residues. Germline CDR1 and CDR2: LGHNT and FRNRAP. CDR3 nucleotides: TGTGCTAGTGGCTGGGGACAGGGTTTCTATGGCTACACCTTC. This translates into CASGWGQGFYGYTF. Complete variable domain (other parts from reference TRBV12-5 and TRBJ1-2): DARVTQTPRHKVTEMGQEVTMRCQPILGHNTVFWYRQTMMQGLELLAYFRNRAPLDDSGMPKDRFSAEMPDATLATLKIQPSEPRDSAVYFCASGWGQGFYGYTFGSGTRLTVV.

The genes are TRBV6-5 and TRBJ1-2, with 7 bases aligning to TRBD1. This CDR3 is 11 amino acids long. V was pared by 7 bases and J by 4 bases, with 0 bases of the junction left unmatched. Germline V CDR1 and CDR2: MNHEY, SVGAGI. This chain's CDR3 is CASTGGYGYTF. The DNA for the CDR3 is TGTGCCAGCACAGGGGGCTATGGCTACACCTTC.

The CDR3 loop reads CASSVVPLPTDTQYF. CDR3 nucleotides: TGTGCCAGCAGCGTAGTCCCACTACCCACAGATACGCAGTATTTT. V and J are TRBV9 and TRBJ2-3; the D is unclear. The V end was cut by 0 bases, the J end by 2 bases, with 10 bases between. Germline lookup yields CDR1 SGDLS and CDR2 YYNGEE. The CDR3 length is 15 residues.

The chain carries TRBV5-4 and TRBJ2-1; D is unresolved. Trimming cost V 2 bases and J 6 bases, with 18 bases left between them. The germline V gene encodes CDR1 SGHNT and CDR2 YYREEE (reference sequence). The CDR3 has 16 amino acids. CDR3 coding DNA: TGTGCCAGCAGCTTCCCCCTAAATGCCTTAAGCAATGAGCAGTTCTTC. Its translation: CASSFPLNALSNEQFF.

This clone was recorded only once. The genes are TRBV5-1 and TRBJ1-2; 7 bases are a match to TRBD1. The CDR3 has 15 residues. V lost 4 bases, J lost 1 base, and 7 bases stayed unmatched. The germline V gene has CDR1 SGHRS and CDR2 YFSETQ. CDR3 sequence reads: CASSLTGQVNYGYTF. The CDR3 DNA sequence: TGCGCCAGCAGCCTCACTGGACAGGTTAACTATGGCTACACCTTC. Combining the CDR3 with reference TRBV5-1 and TRBJ1-2 gives the whole variable domain KAGVTQTPRYLIKTRGQQVTLSCSPISGHRSVSWYQQTPGQGLQFLFEYFSETQRNKGNFPGRFSGRQFSNSRSEMNVSTLELGDSALYLCASSLTGQVNYGYTFGSGTRLTVV.

The count of this clone is one. The J gene is TRBJ2-5, the V gene TRBV7-3; D is undetermined. This CDR3 has 15 residues. From germline, CDR1 is SGHTA and CDR2 FQGTGA. Between the trimmed V and J ends, which lost 2 bases and 7 bases, there was a span of 17 bases. The CDR3: CASSLRTVPERTQYF. As DNA, the CDR3 is TGTGCCAGCAGCTTACGGACGGTCCCAGAAAGGACCCAGTACTTC.

This sequence joins TRBV18 and TRBJ2-2; 10 positions agree with TRBD1. The CDR3 consists of 15 residues. V was pared by 0 bases and J by 5 bases, with 0 bases of the junction left unmatched. The germline CDR1 and CDR2 sequences are KGHSH and LQKENI. CDR3 nucleotides: TGTGCCAGCTCACCACCGGGACAGGGGACCGGGGAGCTGTTTTTT. Amino acids: CASSPPGQGTGELFF.

This chain's CDR3 is CASSLSPGGRPDTQYF. As DNA, the CDR3 is TGTGCCAGCAGTCTCAGCCCGGGGGGTAGACCAGATACGCAGTATTTT. This rearrangement joins TRBV6-6 to TRBJ2-3; 7 positions agree with TRBD2. Trimming took 5 bases from V and 4 from J; bases not matched to a gene: 12. Per the germline V gene, CDR1 is MNHNY and CDR2 is SVGAGI (reference sequence). The CDR3 contains 16 residues.

V usage is TRBV7-2 and J usage is TRBJ2-1; 8 bases fit TRBD1. Trimming cost V 4 bases and J 9 bases; bases outside gene matches: 11. The CDR3 consists of 15 residues. Germline V gene sequence: CDR1 SGHTA, CDR2 FQGNSA. This CDR3 reads CASSSGQDRSSEQFF. In DNA, the CDR3 is TGTGCCAGCAGCTCGGGACAGGATCGTTCAAGTGAGCAGTTCTTC.